This TCR beta chain was sequenced during a study of blood T cell repertoires in COVID-19. The wider study: Nucleic acid was either cDNA or gDNA, and it came from T cells, B-cell-depleted T cells, or PBMCs.

J was trimmed by 11 bases and V by 3 bases; bases with no gene match: 11. There are 15 residues in the CDR3. The germline V gene has CDR1 SGHRS and CDR2 YFSETQ. It was during active infection that Seattle patients were enrolled and then longitudinally followed. Method: immunoSEQ multiplex PCR; TCRdb's copy keeps in-frame clones and lacks some. The sample lists about 250,000 clones; approximately 88% were seen once. This clone occurred once. The material sequenced was peripheral blood. The gene calls are TRBV5-1 and TRBJ1-4; 9 nucleotides line up with TRBD1. The receptor's source is a woman aged 30 to 39 with COVID-19, enrolled during active disease. In DNA form, the CDR3 reads TGCGCCAGCAGCTCCCACCGACAGGGGGTCGGGAAACTGTTTTTT. It encodes CASSSHRQGVGKLFF.